The T cell receptor beta chain under discussion was sequenced for a study of molecular identifiers for immune sequencing clone quantification. Sorted inputs of about 19,000 to 1,100,000 cells, with 10%, 30% or 50% RNA, yielded naive CD8 libraries. Naive CD8 T cells were sorted, and the gate applied was CD8+CD4-CCR7+CD45RA+. At least ten counts were recorded for this clonotype. TCRdb reanalysed the PCR reads using MiXCR and keeps one entry per CDR3 protein. The table has around 65,000 distinct CDR3 sequences, roughly 17% seen once. This clonotype was sampled from a human donor in good health. Some libraries in this study had Jurkat cell RNA spiked in. Sample: naive CD8+ T cells from blood, with Jurkat cell RNA spiked in. Subset here: FACS-sorted CD8+CD4-CCR7+CD45RA+ naive T cells.

CDR3 residues: CSVEASLSLVRLGEQFF. CDR3 in DNA: TGCAGCGTTGAAGCCTCTTTATCGCTAGTTAGGTTGGGTGAGCAGTTCTTC. V gene TRBV29-1 combines with J gene TRBJ2-1, with no clear D. Between the trimmed V and J ends, which lost 1 base and 9 bases, there was a span of 25 bases. The CDR3 extends over 17 amino acids. Per the germline V gene, CDR1 is SQVTM and CDR2 is ANQGSEA.